This T cell receptor (beta chain) was recovered during a study of cytomegalovirus exposure and HLA in healthy donors. The study ran its PCR with 60 Vbeta and 13 Jbeta primers. Libraries were prepared by immunoSEQ multiplex PCR; TCRdb keeps only in-frame clonotypes and omits some of them. The sample consists of about 120,000 clones, around a tenth of them appearing once. A few counts support this clone. CDR3 size: 16 residues. After removal of 1 base from V and 2 bases from J, the junction contained 6 bases not matched to a gene. Per the germline V gene, CDR1 is MGHRA and CDR2 is YSYEKL. The chain has TRBV4-1 and TRBJ2-5; 8 bases map to TRBD1. Sequenced material: PBMCs. The origin of this receptor is a man aged 25 to 45 in good health and CMV-seronegative. CDR3 nucleotide sequence: TGCGCCAGCAGCCAAGGCCAGGGGGCGAGACAAGAGACCCAGTACTTC. Translating it yields CASSQGQGARQETQYF.